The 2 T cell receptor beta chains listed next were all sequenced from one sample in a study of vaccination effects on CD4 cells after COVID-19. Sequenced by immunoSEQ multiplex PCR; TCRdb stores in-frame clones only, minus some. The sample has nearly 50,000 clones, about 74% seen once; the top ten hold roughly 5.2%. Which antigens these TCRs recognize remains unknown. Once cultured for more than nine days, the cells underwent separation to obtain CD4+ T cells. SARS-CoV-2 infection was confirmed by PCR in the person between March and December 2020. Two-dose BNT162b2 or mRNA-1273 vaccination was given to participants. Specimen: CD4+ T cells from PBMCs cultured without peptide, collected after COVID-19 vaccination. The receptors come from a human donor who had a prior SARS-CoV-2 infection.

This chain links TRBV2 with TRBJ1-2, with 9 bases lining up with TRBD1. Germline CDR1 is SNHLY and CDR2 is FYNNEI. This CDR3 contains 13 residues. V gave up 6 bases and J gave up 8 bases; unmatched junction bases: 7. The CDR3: CASRKDRGGGYTF. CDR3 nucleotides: TGTGCCAGCAGAAAGGACAGGGGTGGGGGCTACACCTTC.

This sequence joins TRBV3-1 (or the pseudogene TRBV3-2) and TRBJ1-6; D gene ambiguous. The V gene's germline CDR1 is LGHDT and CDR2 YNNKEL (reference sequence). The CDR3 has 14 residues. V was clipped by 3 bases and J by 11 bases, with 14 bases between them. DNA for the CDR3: TGTGCCAGCAGCCAGGAAAAGCTGCGGACACCCCTCCACTTT. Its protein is CASSQEKLRTPLHF.